This TCR beta chain was retrieved from a study of blood T cells in healthy people across ages (dated by TCRdb to about 2015). Concerning the study at large: In model experiments, roughly one uniquely barcoded TCR beta cDNA molecule per two T cells was captured by template switching. The study measured age-related changes in TCR beta repertoire diversity using deep sequencing normalized with unique cDNA molecular identifiers. The donors were split into four age groups: young (average around 15 years), middle-aged (roughly 42), aged (more than 55) and long-lived (under 85). To avoid experimental bias, donors of different ages were distributed randomly across sequencing lanes. The study analyzed two additional independent replicas of 1 million unique cDNA reads from the same blood draw for two donors, one aged 18 to 29 and one aged 80 or older. Overall study outcomes, separate from this receptor: Since profiling was done on bulk unsorted PBMCs, naive and antigen-experienced compartments could not be conclusively compared. Observed TCR beta diversity per million T cells fell roughly linearly with age, and a significant reduction was already apparent by age roughly 40. A strong correlation was found between observed TCR beta diversity and the percentage of naive T cells measured by flow cytometry. Total diversity estimates from one million sequenced T cells were considered lower bounds and underestimates. The long-lived group showed more naive CD4+ T cells, fewer expanded clones and increased TCR diversity than the aged group, suggesting age selection. Because donor CMV infection status was unknown, age-related changes in expanded clonotypes were potentially confounded.

The germline V gene (reference sequence) gives CDR1 as SGHNT and CDR2 as YYREEE. There are 15 amino acids in the CDR3, from cysteine to phenylalanine inclusive. This entry keeps only the CDR3 DNA: 45 bases, framed from base 1. The germline V and J ends show losses of 0 bases and 4 bases respectively, and no gene match explains 3 bases of the junction. The approximately 39 donors, aged about 6 to 95 years, were systemically healthy Caucasian individuals from Russia. Each donor gave 8 to 10 milliliters of peripheral blood, collected into EDTA-treated Vacutainer tubes. Ficoll-Paque density-gradient centrifugation was used to isolate PBMCs, with at least 6 million per sample. Trizol reagent was used to extract total RNA from PBMCs, with at least 5 micrograms per sample. Naive CD45RAhigh/CD27high T cell percentages were measured by flow cytometry on a PBMC aliquot from every donor. Library construction relied on 5' RACE. The instrument was an Illumina HiSeq 2500. A second about 7 to 12 cycle PCR used a sample-barcoded 5' primer and a J-beta primer mix. Each TCR beta cDNA molecule received a unique molecular identifier from a template-switch 5' adaptor carrying 12 random nucleotides. Each sample yielded at least 2.5 million CDR3-containing paired-end reads. First-strand cDNA synthesis was performed from all RNA using the Mint cDNA synthesis kit, with priming by a TRBC-specific oligonucleotide. After uracil-DNA glycosylase treatment, a first 18-cycle PCR used universal primers M1SS and BC2_uni_R on all cDNA. In the authors' own workflow: For normalization, 1 million high-quality reads were randomly selected from each sample, with every read carrying a distinct molecular identifier. Reads sharing molecular identifiers were discarded rather than binned into consensus sequences. CDR3 identification, clonotype clustering and error correction used MiTCR with a Q25 quality threshold and the strictest error-elimination algorithm. A nonparametric unseen species model using Euler transformation provided a lower-bound estimate of total TCR beta diversity. TCRdb redid the processing of the public reads, applying fastp at Q25 and MiXCR, and retained in-frame beta chains. A single entry per CDR3 protein holds the most common genes and DNA from its merged rows. These V and J calls derive from TCRdb rather than the authors' analysis. This sample holds hundreds of thousands of distinct CDR3 sequences; roughly 40% were observed only once. In total, the top ten clones hold 10% to 15% of the sample.

With respect to this clonotype: The clone's antigen remains unknown. No base quality information exists; no much larger clone differs at one position.

The clonotype originates from a man aged 18 to 29 in good health. Sequencing input: blood. This chain is built from TRBV5-4 and TRBJ2-3, with 9 middle bases fitting TRBD1. CDR3 region: CASSLDRGQSDTQYF. Read as DNA, the sequence is TGTGCCAGCAGCTTGGACAGGGGGCAATCAGATACGCAGTATTTT. When the CDR3 is completed using the reference TRBV5-4 and TRBJ2-3 genes on either side, the full variable domain is ETGVTQSPTHLIKTRGQQVTLRCSSQSGHNTVSWYQQALGQGPQFIFQYYREEENGRGNFPPRFSGLQFPNYSSELNVNALELDDSALYLCASSLDRGQSDTQYFGPGTRLTVL.